Listed below are T cell receptor beta chains from one sample, sequenced in a study of T cell repertoires in ileal Crohn's disease. TCRdb's copy holds only in-frame clones and misses some; the assay was immunoSEQ multiplex PCR. This sample has roughly 29,000 clones, with around 77% found just once. Material for sequencing was ileal tissue. Receptor source: an adult with Crohn's disease. CDR3s include the opening cysteine and the closing phenylalanine or tryptophan. D genes are given only for firm matches. Rows give clone size only sometimes, using once, few, many, or a class for an expanded clone.

CDR3 protein | CDR3 DNA | V gene | CDR3 length | clone size | D gene | J gene
CASSKRTGLETQYF | TGTGCCAGTAGTAAACGGACAGGGTTAGAGACCCAGTACTTC | TRBV19 | 14 | once | TRBD1 | TRBJ2-5
CASSPSEGGNTQYF | TGCGCCAGCAGCCCTTCGGAGGGGGGGAATACGCAGTATTTT | TRBV4-3 | 14 | NA | NA | TRBJ2-3
CASRGTDSYEQYF | TGTGCCAGCCGCGGGACAGATTCCTACGAGCAGTACTTC | TRBV5-4 | 13 | NA | NA | TRBJ2-7
CASSPFSGRGDEQYF | TGTGCCAGCAGCCCATTTAGCGGGAGGGGGGACGAGCAGTACTTC | TRBV9 | 15 | NA | TRBD2 | TRBJ2-7
CASSLGAGGKNYGYTF | TGTGCCAGCAGCTTAGGGGCAGGGGGAAAGAACTATGGCTACACCTTC | TRBV7-9 | 16 | once | TRBD1 | TRBJ1-2
CASSPPGLGGYTF | TGTGCCAGCAGCCCCCCAGGGTTAGGGGGCTACACCTTC | TRBV5-6 | 13 | NA | NA | TRBJ1-2
CASRVAGELFF | TGTGCCAGCAGGGTAGCCGGGGAGCTGTTTTTT | TRBV2 | 11 | NA | NA | TRBJ2-2
CASSLRLEASGTDTQYF | TGTGCCAGCAGCTTGAGGTTAGAAGCCTCGGGAACAGATACGCAGTATTTT | TRBV5-4 | 17 | NA | NA | TRBJ2-3
CASSGGGGRTDTQYF | TGTGCCAGCAGTGGTGGAGGGGGCCGCACAGATACGCAGTATTTT | TRBV2 | 15 | NA | NA | TRBJ2-3
CASSEDSGRAKNIQYF | TGCGCCAGCAGTGAGGACAGCGGGAGGGCCAAAAACATTCAGTACTTC | TRBV10-1 | 16 | NA | TRBD2 | TRBJ2-4
CASSLVSDRVYEQYF | TGTGCCAGCAGCTTAGTCTCGGACAGGGTATACGAGCAGTACTTC | TRBV11-3 | 15 | NA | TRBD1 | TRBJ2-7
CASSLSPFLGYTF | TGTGCCAGCAGTTTATCCCCTTTTTTAGGCTACACCTTC | TRBV27 | 13 | NA | NA | TRBJ1-2
CASSLFNWATSTDTQYF | TGTGCCAGCAGCTTATTTAATTGGGCTACCAGCACAGATACGCAGTATTTT | TRBV7-9 | 17 | few | NA | TRBJ2-3
CAWSVREGNYGYTF | TGTGCCTGGAGTGTACGGGAAGGGAACTATGGCTACACCTTC | TRBV30 | 14 | once | NA | TRBJ1-2
CASSPTTDPDTEAFF | TGTGCCAGCTCACCGACGACAGACCCTGACACTGAAGCTTTCTTT | TRBV18 | 15 | once | NA | TRBJ1-1